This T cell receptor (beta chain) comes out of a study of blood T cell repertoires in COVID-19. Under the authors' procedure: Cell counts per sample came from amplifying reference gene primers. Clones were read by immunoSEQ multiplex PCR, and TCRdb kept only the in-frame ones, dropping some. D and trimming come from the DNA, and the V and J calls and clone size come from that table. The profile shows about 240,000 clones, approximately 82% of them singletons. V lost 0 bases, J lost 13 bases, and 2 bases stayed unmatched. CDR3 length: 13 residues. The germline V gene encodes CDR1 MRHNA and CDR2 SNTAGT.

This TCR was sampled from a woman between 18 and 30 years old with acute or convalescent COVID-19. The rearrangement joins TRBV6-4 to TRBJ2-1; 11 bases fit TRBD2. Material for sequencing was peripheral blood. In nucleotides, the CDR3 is TGTGCCAGCAGTGACTCCCTAGCGGGAGGCCAGTTCTTC. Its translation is CASSDSLAGGQFF.